Below, 8 T cell receptor beta chains from the same sample are listed, as sequenced in a study of T cell changes during pregnancy in multiple sclerosis. Profiling relied on immunoSEQ multiplex PCR, and the TCRdb table lists in-frame clones only, not all of them. The repertoire holds 25,000 to 30,000 clones, with around nine tenths as singletons. The sample consisted of CD4+ T cells from peripheral blood mononuclear cells, taken in the first trimester of pregnancy. Source of these receptors: a female donor in good health, enrolled as a control in a pregnancy study.

V gene TRBV11-2 combines with J gene TRBJ2-1; 8 bases agree with TRBD2. The CDR3 runs 15 residues. Unmatched junction bases numbered 4, after V lost 5 bases and J lost 1 base. The germline gives CDR1 SGHAT, CDR2 FQNNGV. The CDR3 spells CASSLLAASYNEQFF. The CDR3 DNA is TGTGCCAGCAGCCTACTAGCGGCGTCCTACAATGAGCAGTTCTTC.

The chain has TRBV7-6 and TRBJ2-7, with 9 bases aligning to TRBD2. The CDR3 runs to 14 residues. The V and J ends lost 5 bases and 5 bases, in that order; junction bases with no gene match: 7. From germline, CDR1 is SGHVS and CDR2 FNYEAQ. This chain's CDR3 is CASSPGTSFNEQYF. In DNA, the CDR3 is TGTGCCAGCAGCCCCGGGACTAGCTTCAACGAGCAGTACTTC.

The V and J genes are TRBV2 and TRBJ2-5; TRBD2 aligns across 7 bases. The CDR3 extends over 13 amino acids. Germline V gene sequence: CDR1 SNHLY, CDR2 FYNNEI. Trimming removed 8 bases from V and 2 bases from J; junction bases left unmatched: 5. The CDR3 nucleotides read TGTGCCAGCTTACCGGGACTACAAGAGACCCAGTACTTC. Its translation: CASLPGLQETQYF.

This chain uses TRBV14 with TRBJ2-4, with D possibly matching TRBD2 (5 bases). Germline CDR1 and CDR2: SGHDN and FVKESK. V was trimmed by 0 bases and J by 10 bases, leaving 13 bases between them. CDR3 length: 14 amino acids. CDR3 sequence: CASSQEWSRGIQYF. As DNA, the CDR3 is TGTGCCAGCAGCCAAGAGTGGAGTCGGGGAATTCAGTACTTC. Drawing the rest from reference TRBV14 and TRBJ2-4, the complete variable domain is EAGVTQFPSHSVIEKGQTVTLRCDPISGHDNLYWYRRVMGKEIKFLLHFVKESKQDESGMPNNRFLAERTGGTYSTLKVQPAELEDSGVYFCASSQEWSRGIQYFGAGTRLSVL.

The chain carries TRBV30 and TRBJ1-5, with D perhaps matching TRBD1 (6 bases). The germline V and J ends were trimmed by 4 bases and 4 bases, with 11 bases remaining between them. This CDR3 is built from 13 residues. In germline, CDR1 is GTSNPN, CDR2 SVGIG (reference sequence). The CDR3 sequence: CAWTGGANQPQHF. For the CDR3, the DNA is TGTGCCTGGACTGGGGGGGCAAATCAGCCCCAGCATTTT.

This clone occurred a few times. The chain is built from TRBV18 and TRBJ2-1, with 8 bases identical to TRBD2. The CDR3 is 18 amino acids. The germline V gene has CDR1 KGHSH and CDR2 LQKENI. V was pared by 3 bases and J by 6 bases, with 16 bases of the junction left unmatched. CDR3 DNA sequence: TGTGCCAGCTCACCGAACCCCCTCGTGGCGGGGGGTTCCAATGAGCAGTTCTTC. This codes for CASSPNPLVAGGSNEQFF.

The chain carries TRBV7-9 and TRBJ2-3, with 10 bases fitting TRBD2. The CDR3 runs 17 residues. Germline CDR1 SEHNR, CDR2 FQNEAQ (reference sequence). V trimming: 4 bases; J trimming: 3 bases; junction bases outside the gene matches: 10. In nucleotides, the CDR3 is TGTGCCAGCAGCTCCCCCATTCTAGCGGGAGTTACAGATACGCAGTATTTT. This sequence encodes CASSSPILAGVTDTQYF.

The chain is built from TRBV5-1 and TRBJ2-3; tentatively, D is TRBD2 (6 bases). The CDR3 has 15 amino acids. V lost 7 bases to trimming and J lost 3 bases, with 18 bases between them. Germline V CDR1 and CDR2: SGHRS, YFSETQ. The CDR3 loop is CASALVGLVTDTQYF. Here the CDR3 DNA reads TGCGCCAGCGCCCTAGTGGGACTTGTGACAGATACGCAGTATTTT. Full variable domain (missing parts from reference TRBV5-1 and TRBJ2-3): KAGVTQTPRYLIKTRGQQVTLSCSPISGHRSVSWYQQTPGQGLQFLFEYFSETQRNKGNFPGRFSGRQFSNSRSEMNVSTLELGDSALYLCASALVGLVTDTQYFGPGTRLTVL.